The rows below give T cell receptor beta chains drawn from one sample of a study of cytomegalovirus exposure and HLA in healthy donors. The method was immunoSEQ multiplex PCR; TCRdb's version includes in-frame clones alone and lacks a portion of them. The table lists about 41,000 clones, around 85% of them singletons. The sample taken for sequencing was PBMCs. These TCRs come from a man between 45 and 60 years old in good health and CMV-seronegative. Both conserved end residues are part of each CDR3. Fields, in order: CDR3 DNA, CDR3 protein, D gene, J gene, CDR3 length, V gene, clone size. A D gene is named only where the DNA matches it firmly. A clone size is listed for some rows: how often the clone was seen (once, few, many), or a class if it is expanded.

cdr3_nt: TGTGCCTGGTCCGGACAGGAGCCCTACGAGCAGTACTTC
cdr3_aa: CAWSGQEPYEQYF
d_call: TRBD1
j_call: TRBJ2-7
cdr3_length: 13
v_call: TRBV30
clone_size: .

cdr3_nt: TGTGCCAGCAGGATAACCCTGACAGCGTCAACTGGAAACACCATATATTTT
cdr3_aa: CASRITLTASTGNTIYF
d_call: .
j_call: TRBJ1-3
cdr3_length: 17
v_call: TRBV2
clone_size: .

cdr3_nt: TGCGCCAGCAGCTTGAACACAGGGACCACAGATACGCAGTATTTT
cdr3_aa: CASSLNTGTTDTQYF
d_call: .
j_call: TRBJ2-3
cdr3_length: 15
v_call: TRBV5-1
clone_size: once

cdr3_nt: TGCGCCAGCAACCGACTAGCGGGTGGCACAGATACGCAGTATTTT
cdr3_aa: CASNRLAGGTDTQYF
d_call: TRBD2
j_call: TRBJ2-3
cdr3_length: 15
v_call: TRBV4-1
clone_size: few

cdr3_nt: TGTGCCAGCAGTAGACAGGGACTCGGCTCCTACGAGCAGTACTTC
cdr3_aa: CASSRQGLGSYEQYF
d_call: .
j_call: TRBJ2-7
cdr3_length: 15
v_call: TRBV27
clone_size: once

cdr3_nt: TGTGCCAGCACCCGCGACAGGGTTCAAACGACTGAAGCTTTCTTT
cdr3_aa: CASTRDRVQTTEAFF
d_call: TRBD1
j_call: TRBJ1-1
cdr3_length: 15
v_call: TRBV6-5
clone_size: .

cdr3_nt: TGTGCCAGCAGCCCGTTAGGGACAGCTACAGATACGCAGTATTTT
cdr3_aa: CASSPLGTATDTQYF
d_call: TRBD1
j_call: TRBJ2-3
cdr3_length: 15
v_call: TRBV28
clone_size: .

cdr3_nt: TGTGCCAGCAGCTTAAGGACTAGCGGGGGCACAGATACGCAGTATTTT
cdr3_aa: CASSLRTSGGTDTQYF
d_call: TRBD2
j_call: TRBJ2-3
cdr3_length: 16
v_call: TRBV7-2
clone_size: .

cdr3_nt: TGTGCCAGCAGCTCGACAGGGGCGGCAGATACGCAGTATTTT
cdr3_aa: CASSSTGAADTQYF
d_call: TRBD1
j_call: TRBJ2-3
cdr3_length: 14
v_call: TRBV11-3
clone_size: few

cdr3_nt: TGTGCCAGCAGCCGATTGACTAGCGGGGGTTCAAACACCGGGGAGCTGTTTTTT
cdr3_aa: CASSRLTSGGSNTGELFF
d_call: TRBD2
j_call: TRBJ2-2
cdr3_length: 18
v_call: TRBV5-6
clone_size: .

cdr3_nt: TGTGCCAGCAGCTTAGGGGGACAGGGATCCTACGAGCAGTACTTC
cdr3_aa: CASSLGGQGSYEQYF
d_call: TRBD1
j_call: TRBJ2-7
cdr3_length: 15
v_call: TRBV11-3
clone_size: .

cdr3_nt: TGTGCCATACGGGGGGGTAGCGGAACCGGGGAGCTGTTTTTT
cdr3_aa: CAIRGGSGTGELFF
d_call: TRBD2
j_call: TRBJ2-2
cdr3_length: 14
v_call: TRBV19
clone_size: few

cdr3_nt: TGCAGCGTGGACAGGGCTCAAGAGACCCAGTACTTC
cdr3_aa: CSVDRAQETQYF
d_call: TRBD1
j_call: TRBJ2-5
cdr3_length: 12
v_call: TRBV29-1
clone_size: once

cdr3_nt: TGTGCCAGCAGCTTGACTGGTAGCTATGGCTACACCTTC
cdr3_aa: CASSLTGSYGYTF
d_call: .
j_call: TRBJ1-2
cdr3_length: 13
v_call: TRBV5-6
clone_size: few

cdr3_nt: TGTGCCAGCAGCAGCACCACAGGGGACTATGGCTACACCTTC
cdr3_aa: CASSSTTGDYGYTF
d_call: TRBD1
j_call: TRBJ1-2
cdr3_length: 14
v_call: TRBV6-6
clone_size: once

cdr3_nt: TGCGCCAGCAGGTACAGGGCCTATAGCACAGATACGCAGTATTTT
cdr3_aa: CASRYRAYSTDTQYF
d_call: .
j_call: TRBJ2-3
cdr3_length: 15
v_call: TRBV5-1
clone_size: .

cdr3_nt: TGTGCCAGCAGTTTAGAAGGAGGGGTCTCCTACGAGCAGTACTTC
cdr3_aa: CASSLEGGVSYEQYF
d_call: .
j_call: TRBJ2-7
cdr3_length: 15
v_call: TRBV27
clone_size: once

cdr3_nt: TGTGCCGCGGCCTCCTTAGCGGGAGCCGTAGATACGCAGTATTTT
cdr3_aa: CAAASLAGAVDTQYF
d_call: TRBD2
j_call: TRBJ2-3
cdr3_length: 15
v_call: TRBV7-9
clone_size: .

cdr3_nt: TGTGCCAGCAGCCCGGGACTAGCGGACCAGGAGCTGTTTTTT
cdr3_aa: CASSPGLADQELFF
d_call: TRBD2
j_call: TRBJ2-2
cdr3_length: 14
v_call: TRBV11-1
clone_size: .

cdr3_nt: TGTGCCAGCAGCAATGGCGGGATAGGGGCCTCCGATGGCTACACCTTC
cdr3_aa: CASSNGGIGASDGYTF
d_call: .
j_call: TRBJ1-2
cdr3_length: 16
v_call: TRBV5-4
clone_size: .

cdr3_nt: TGTGCCAGCAGACCTACAGGGGGCCCGTTCCACGAGCAGTACTTC
cdr3_aa: CASRPTGGPFHEQYF
d_call: TRBD1
j_call: TRBJ2-7
cdr3_length: 15
v_call: TRBV6-5
clone_size: few

cdr3_nt: TGCAGCGTCATGAGGCCCGGGACAGGGGGTTTTAACTATGGCTACACCTTC
cdr3_aa: CSVMRPGTGGFNYGYTF
d_call: TRBD1
j_call: TRBJ1-2
cdr3_length: 17
v_call: TRBV29-1
clone_size: .

cdr3_nt: TGTGCCAGCATCAGGGACAGGATCGTTGATACGCAGTATTTT
cdr3_aa: CASIRDRIVDTQYF
d_call: TRBD1
j_call: TRBJ2-3
cdr3_length: 14
v_call: TRBV6-1
clone_size: .

cdr3_nt: TGTGCCAGCTCACCGACAGGGGGTAACACTGAAGCTTTCTTT
cdr3_aa: CASSPTGGNTEAFF
d_call: TRBD1
j_call: TRBJ1-1
cdr3_length: 14
v_call: TRBV18
clone_size: .

cdr3_nt: TGTGCCAGTAGTCCTCAGGCCCCCCACACCGGGGAGCTGTTTTTT
cdr3_aa: CASSPQAPHTGELFF
d_call: .
j_call: TRBJ2-2
cdr3_length: 15
v_call: TRBV19
clone_size: .

cdr3_nt: TGCGCCAGCAGCCAAGATGGGGCGCGGTTCAGGACTGAAGCTTTCTTT
cdr3_aa: CASSQDGARFRTEAFF
d_call: .
j_call: TRBJ1-1
cdr3_length: 16
v_call: TRBV5-1
clone_size: .

cdr3_nt: TGTGCCAGCAGCTCGGGACAGGGGTATACTGAAGCTTTCTTT
cdr3_aa: CASSSGQGYTEAFF
d_call: TRBD1
j_call: TRBJ1-1
cdr3_length: 14
v_call: TRBV7-2
clone_size: .

cdr3_nt: TGTGCCAGCAGCGTCGCCGGGACTAGCGGGTACAATGAGCAGTTCTTC
cdr3_aa: CASSVAGTSGYNEQFF
d_call: TRBD2
j_call: TRBJ2-1
cdr3_length: 16
v_call: TRBV9
clone_size: .

cdr3_nt: TGTGCCAGCTCACTGCGGACAGGGGGCCTTAATGAAAAACTGTTTTTT
cdr3_aa: CASSLRTGGLNEKLFF
d_call: TRBD1
j_call: TRBJ1-4
cdr3_length: 16
v_call: TRBV18
clone_size: .

cdr3_nt: TGTGCCAGCAGCTCCGACCGTGGAGCAACTAATGAAAAACTGTTTTTT
cdr3_aa: CASSSDRGATNEKLFF
d_call: .
j_call: TRBJ1-4
cdr3_length: 16
v_call: TRBV11-1
clone_size: .

cdr3_nt: TGTGCCAGCAGCGTCTTAACCGCCGGGACAGGGTTTTCTGAAGCTTTCTTT
cdr3_aa: CASSVLTAGTGFSEAFF
d_call: TRBD1
j_call: TRBJ1-1
cdr3_length: 17
v_call: TRBV9
clone_size: .

cdr3_nt: TGTGCCAGCAGACCGGGGCCGGAGGGAGAAAAGACCCAGTACTTC
cdr3_aa: CASRPGPEGEKTQYF
d_call: .
j_call: TRBJ2-5
cdr3_length: 15
v_call: TRBV5-4
clone_size: .

cdr3_nt: TGTGCCAGCAGCGATCCCAGGGGCCCCACTGCTAACTATGGCTACACCTTC
cdr3_aa: CASSDPRGPTANYGYTF
d_call: .
j_call: TRBJ1-2
cdr3_length: 17
v_call: TRBV28
clone_size: .

cdr3_nt: TGTGCCAGCAGTGACCCTGGAAAGGGAGGCCAGTACTTC
cdr3_aa: CASSDPGKGGQYF
d_call: .
j_call: TRBJ2-5
cdr3_length: 13
v_call: TRBV6-4
clone_size: .

cdr3_nt: TGTGCCAGCAAATCCCGCGGGAGTGCCAATGAGCAGTTCTTC
cdr3_aa: CASKSRGSANEQFF
d_call: TRBD2
j_call: TRBJ2-1
cdr3_length: 14
v_call: TRBV2
clone_size: .

cdr3_nt: TGCGCCAGCAGCCATCCGGGACAGGGGAAGGATACGCAGTATTTT
cdr3_aa: CASSHPGQGKDTQYF
d_call: TRBD1
j_call: TRBJ2-3
cdr3_length: 15
v_call: TRBV4-1
clone_size: once

cdr3_nt: TGTGCCACCAGCAGTCCCGCGGGGAACACTGAAGCTTTCTTT
cdr3_aa: CATSSPAGNTEAFF
d_call: .
j_call: TRBJ1-1
cdr3_length: 14
v_call: TRBV15
clone_size: .

cdr3_nt: TGTGCCGTCAGTAACCGGGAGTCGTCAGATACGCAGTATTTT
cdr3_aa: CAVSNRESSDTQYF
d_call: .
j_call: TRBJ2-3
cdr3_length: 14
v_call: TRBV10-3
clone_size: .

cdr3_nt: TGTGCCGGGCGGGGTGAAAAACTGTTTTTT
cdr3_aa: CAGRGEKLFF
d_call: .
j_call: TRBJ1-4
cdr3_length: 10
v_call: TRBV6-1
clone_size: few

cdr3_nt: TGTGCCAGCACCAATCAGGGTGGCACAGATACGCAGTATTTT
cdr3_aa: CASTNQGGTDTQYF
d_call: .
j_call: TRBJ2-3
cdr3_length: 14
v_call: TRBV6-5
clone_size: few

cdr3_nt: TGTGCCAGCAGCCGTAACCAGGGGGGCAATGAGCAGTTCTTC
cdr3_aa: CASSRNQGGNEQFF
d_call: .
j_call: TRBJ2-1
cdr3_length: 14
v_call: TRBV7-9
clone_size: .

cdr3_nt: TGTGCCAGCAGCTTGGGGGGGGACAGGGGGATATGGACTGAAGCTTTCTTT
cdr3_aa: CASSLGGDRGIWTEAFF
d_call: TRBD1
j_call: TRBJ1-1
cdr3_length: 17
v_call: TRBV5-4
clone_size: few

cdr3_nt: TGTGCCAGCAGTGATGGGGGGGACAGGGGGCGCTTGGATGGCTACACCTTC
cdr3_aa: CASSDGGDRGRLDGYTF
d_call: TRBD1
j_call: TRBJ1-2
cdr3_length: 17
v_call: TRBV25-1
clone_size: .

cdr3_nt: TGTGCCAGCAGCCGCGGACTAGCGGGAGACAATGAGCAGTTCTTC
cdr3_aa: CASSRGLAGDNEQFF
d_call: TRBD2
j_call: TRBJ2-1
cdr3_length: 15
v_call: TRBV4-2
clone_size: .

cdr3_nt: TGTGCCATCCCGGAGAGGGTAGGGGGGGGTTCACCCCTCCACTTT
cdr3_aa: CAIPERVGGGSPLHF
d_call: .
j_call: TRBJ1-6
cdr3_length: 15
v_call: TRBV27
clone_size: .

cdr3_nt: TGCGCCAGCAGCCGGACAGGGGACTATGGCTACACCTTC
cdr3_aa: CASSRTGDYGYTF
d_call: TRBD1
j_call: TRBJ1-2
cdr3_length: 13
v_call: TRBV4-1
clone_size: .

cdr3_nt: TGCGCCAGCAGCCCCGGGAGGGGGCTTTGGGATGAGCAGTTCTTC
cdr3_aa: CASSPGRGLWDEQFF
d_call: .
j_call: TRBJ2-1
cdr3_length: 15
v_call: TRBV5-1
clone_size: .

cdr3_nt: TGTGCCAGCAGCCCGAAGACAGGCATTAATTCACCCCTCCACTTT
cdr3_aa: CASSPKTGINSPLHF
d_call: .
j_call: TRBJ1-6
cdr3_length: 15
v_call: TRBV5-8
clone_size: .

cdr3_nt: TGCGCCAGCAGTCGGACTCACGGGGAGCTGTTTTTT
cdr3_aa: CASSRTHGELFF
d_call: .
j_call: TRBJ2-2
cdr3_length: 12
v_call: TRBV10-2
clone_size: once

cdr3_nt: TGCAGTGCTAGAGGACCGGGCGAGCAGTACTTC
cdr3_aa: CSARGPGEQYF
d_call: .
j_call: TRBJ2-7
cdr3_length: 11
v_call: TRBV20-1
clone_size: .

cdr3_nt: TGTGCCAGTAGTCCCCGGGGAGACGTCTATGGCTACACCTTC
cdr3_aa: CASSPRGDVYGYTF
d_call: .
j_call: TRBJ1-2
cdr3_length: 14
v_call: TRBV19
clone_size: .

cdr3_nt: TGTGCCAGCAGTTACCAGGGGGGACCGATTAATGAAAAACTGTTTTTT
cdr3_aa: CASSYQGGPINEKLFF
d_call: TRBD1
j_call: TRBJ1-4
cdr3_length: 16
v_call: TRBV6-6
clone_size: .

cdr3_nt: TGCGCCAGCAGCTTTATGACTAGCGGGGCCGCTAGCACAGATACGCAGTATTTT
cdr3_aa: CASSFMTSGAASTDTQYF
d_call: TRBD2
j_call: TRBJ2-3
cdr3_length: 18
v_call: TRBV5-1
clone_size: .